Each of the 16 T cell receptor beta chains below was sequenced from the same sample in a study of regulatory T cells in long-lasting Graves disease. The authors built TCR beta libraries using iRepertoire HTBI primers and Arm-PCR of CDR3 regions. TCRdb fed the multiplex PCR reads into MiXCR, producing one record per CDR3 protein. The sample has 550,000 to 700,000 distinct CDR3 sequences; roughly 16% are singletons. Time point: newly diagnosed GD, antithyroid drugs for less than 3 months. Construction of the TCR library relied on RNA isolated from PBMCs. This same sample was also part of a study on T cells in Graves' hyperthyroidism and ophthalmopathy.

The sequencing here drew on peripheral blood mononuclear cells (PBMCs), taken at new diagnosis, from a patient treated with antithyroid drugs. The receptors here all came from a man younger than 35 with Graves disease.

This clonotype was counted at least ten times. CDR3 DNA: TGTGCCAGCTCACCACTCGGCAGGAAAACCTACAATGAGCAGTTCTTC. Translated, it gives CASSPLGRKTYNEQFF. The chain is built from TRBV18 and TRBJ2-1; D gene unclear. Germline V CDR1 and CDR2: KGHSH, LQKENI. V was shortened by 1 base and J by 2 bases, with 12 bases between the two germline ends. The CDR3 contains 16 residues.

This clonotype was counted between two and nine times. Germline and junction disagree at one end, which may indicate a read error. CDR3 sequence (DNA): TGTGCCAGCAGCATCGGACTAGCGGACACAGATGCGCAGTATTTT. Encoded protein: CASSIGLADTDAQYF. V and J are TRBV11-2 and TRBJ2-3, with TRBD2 matching over 10 bases. Germline-derived CDR1 and CDR2 are SGHAT and FQNNGV. The CDR3 is made up of 15 amino acids.

This clonotype was picked up many times. The chain has TRBV15 and TRBJ1-1; 12 bases fit TRBD1. The junction had 8 bases not matched to a gene; V was cut back by 3 bases and J by 0 bases. The CDR3 contains 18 residues. CDR1 LNHNV and CDR2 YYDKDF come from the germline V gene (reference sequence). The CDR3 DNA follows: TGTGCCACCAGCAGCCCCCCCGGGACAGGGGGCATGAACACTGAAGCTTTCTTT. Encoded protein: CATSSPPGTGGMNTEAFF.

In this sample, this clonotype turned up many times. V is TRBV6-1 and J is TRBJ2-5, with 11 nucleotides matching TRBD2. V trimming: 3 bases; J trimming: 9 bases; junction bases outside the gene matches: 15. Germline V gene data show CDR1 as MNHNS and CDR2 as SASEGT. CDR3 length: 17 residues. DNA of the CDR3: TGTGCCAGCAGTGACCCCGGGACTAGCGGTCCGGCGGTGGCCCAGTACTTC. This translates into CASSDPGTSGPAVAQYF.

The table lists this clonotype with a few counts. J is TRBJ2-7 and V is TRBV6-1, with D uncertain. This CDR3 spans 14 amino acids. Germline CDR1 is MNHNS and CDR2 is SASEGT. V was cut by 11 bases and J by 0 bases, with 17 bases left in between. DNA for the CDR3: TGTGCCGGCCGAACAATCCGGCCCTCCTACGAGCAGTACTTC. Translated: CAGRTIRPSYEQYF.

This clonotype was counted many times. V and J are TRBV30 and TRBJ2-3; D not resolved. The germline V gene has CDR1 GTSNPN and CDR2 SVGIG (reference sequence). V was clipped by 2 bases and J by 0 bases, with 3 bases between them. The CDR3 runs 12 residues. The CDR3 protein is CAWSFSTDTQYF. CDR3 in DNA: TGTGCCTGGAGTTTTAGCACAGATACGCAGTATTTT.

CDR3: CASSPSAGAETQYF. CDR3 DNA sequence: TGTGCCAGCTCACCATCGGCGGGAGCAGAGACCCAGTACTTC. The chain couples TRBV18 to TRBJ2-5; 7 bases are a match to TRBD2. The CDR3 extends over 14 amino acids. Germline loops: CDR1 KGHSH, CDR2 LQKENI. Trimming cost V 2 bases and J 4 bases; bases outside gene matches: 4.

This clonotype was seen only a few times. A junction end diverges from the germline sequence, so it may reflect a read error. The chain couples TRBV10-3 to TRBJ1-1; a possible D gene is TRBD1 (6 bases). Germline CDR1 ENHRY, CDR2 SYGVKD. The CDR3 runs 15 residues. Here the CDR3 reads CAITEGGRERTEAFF. CDR3 nucleotide sequence: TGTGCCATCACTGAGGGGGGCAGGGAGAGGACTGAAGCTTTCTTT.

This clonotype showed up just a few times. This sequence joins TRBV28 and TRBJ1-2; weak D call: TRBD1 (5 bases). Germline-derived CDR1 and CDR2 are MDHEN and SYDVKM. Trimming cost V 6 bases and J 8 bases, with 25 bases left between them. The CDR3 length is 16 residues. The CDR3 sequence is CASSIARGSLSDGYTF. DNA for the CDR3: TGTGCCAGCAGCATAGCGAGGGGTTCTTTGTCGGACGGCTACACCTTC.

In its sample, this clonotype was seen many times. The chain uses TRBV7-9 and TRBJ2-1; D is uncertain. The CDR3 length is 14 residues. From germline, CDR1 is SEHNR and CDR2 FQNEAQ (reference sequence). Trimming removed 6 bases from V and 6 bases from J, with 15 bases in between. The CDR3 DNA is TGTGCCAGCAGTTCTATTGACCCCCGCAATGAGCAGTTCTTC. It specifies CASSSIDPRNEQFF.

This clonotype was observed at least ten times. The chain carries TRBV5-1 and TRBJ2-5; TRBD2 matches at 12 bases. After removal of 0 bases from V and 2 bases from J, the junction contained 5 bases not matched to a gene. Germline loops: CDR1 SGHRS, CDR2 YFSETQ. The CDR3 extends over 17 amino acids. The CDR3: CASSLGLAGVGQETQYF. CDR3 nucleotide sequence: TGCGCCAGCAGCTTGGGACTAGCGGGAGTAGGGCAAGAGACCCAGTACTTC.

This clonotype was found many times. The gene calls are TRBV28 and TRBJ2-5, with D possibly being TRBD2 (5 bases). Per germline, CDR1 MDHEN and CDR2 SYDVKM. V lost 4 bases to trimming and J lost 4 bases, with 13 bases between them. This CDR3 comprises 14 residues. In DNA form, the CDR3 reads TGTGCCAGCAGTTATCAGGCTAGCCCAGAGACCCAGTACTTC. Amino acid sequence: CASSYQASPETQYF.

This clonotype was seen many times. The chain carries TRBV28 and TRBJ1-2, with D unresolved. CDR1 MDHEN and CDR2 SYDVKM come from the germline V gene. The V and J ends lost 6 bases and 8 bases respectively, with 19 bases between them. The CDR3 has 14 amino acids. DNA of the CDR3: TGTGCCAGCAGACAAACAACGACCCCCCTAGGCTACACCTTC. Protein product: CASRQTTTPLGYTF.

The chain recombines TRBV2 with TRBJ2-7; TRBD1 matches at 9 bases. J lost 4 bases, V lost 5 bases, and 9 bases had no gene match. This CDR3 is built from 15 residues. CDR1 SNHLY and CDR2 FYNNEI come from the germline V gene. CDR3 sequence reads: CASSKGGQGRYEQYF. DNA for the CDR3: TGTGCCAGCAGTAAAGGGGGACAGGGTAGATACGAGCAGTACTTC.

J is TRBJ1-6 and V is TRBV27, with a possible D match to TRBD1 (6 bases). The CDR3 sequence is 15 residues long. CDR1 is MNHEY and CDR2 is SMNVEV in the germline V gene (reference sequence). V was pared by 7 bases and J by 5 bases, with 15 bases between. CDR3 nucleotides: TGTGCCAGCAAGGATGGGCAGGGGAATAATTCACCCCTCCACTTT. Residues: CASKDGQGNNSPLHF.

This clonotype was detected only a few times. V usage is TRBV12-3 or TRBV12-4 and J usage is TRBJ2-2; D not resolved. V lost 3 bases to trimming and J lost 7 bases, with 9 bases between them. The CDR3 is made up of 13 amino acids. The CDR3 is CASSLVENGELFF. CDR3 in DNA: TGTGCCAGCAGTTTGGTGGAGAACGGGGAGCTGTTTTTT.